This entry lists 6 T cell receptor beta chains sequenced from one sample in a study of T cell responses to AZD1222 COVID-19 vaccine. Clones were read by immunoSEQ multiplex PCR, and TCRdb kept only the in-frame ones, dropping some. The sample lists some 150,000 clones; around 88% were seen once. The source material was peripheral blood, sampled on day 0 of MenACWY control vaccination. These receptors all stem from an adult in good health.

The CDR3 loop is CASSQERGLAKNIQYF. CDR3 sequence (DNA): TGTGCCAGCAGCCAAGAAAGGGGGCTAGCCAAAAACATTCAGTACTTC. The V gene is TRBV4-2, the J gene TRBJ2-4; 7 bases align to TRBD1. The CDR3 has 16 residues. Germline V gene lookup returns CDR1 LGHNA and CDR2 YNFKEQ. The trim removed 0 bases at V and 0 bases at J, leaving 2 bases unmatched.

CDR3: CASQWSEGAEAFF. The DNA for the CDR3 is TGCGCCAGCCAGTGGAGTGAGGGGGCGGAAGCTTTCTTT. This chain connects TRBV5-1 to TRBJ1-1; 7 bases align to TRBD1. CDR1 SGHRS and CDR2 YFSETQ come from the germline V gene. CDR3 size: 13 residues. J gave up 8 bases and V 7 bases, and 11 bases lay outside the gene matches.

This chain connects TRBV10-1 to TRBJ2-7, with TRBD1 matching over 10 bases. V lost 8 bases and J lost 6; bases outside the gene matches: 13. CDR3 length equals 15 residues. Per germline, CDR1 WNHNN and CDR2 SYGVQD (reference sequence). Here the CDR3 reads CASRRTGDRGCEQYF. CDR3 coding DNA: TGCGCCAGCCGAAGAACGGGGGACAGGGGATGCGAGCAGTACTTC.

The V and J genes are TRBV24-1 and TRBJ2-5, with TRBD2 as a possible D gene (5 bases). The CDR3 spans 15 residues. Trimming left V 4 bases short and J 0 bases short, with 11 bases between. The germline V gene has CDR1 KGHDR and CDR2 SFDVKD. CDR3 coding DNA: TGTGCCACCAGTGAACCCCGGGATCACCAAGAGACCCAGTACTTC. Its protein product is CATSEPRDHQETQYF.

V is TRBV12-5 and J is TRBJ1-1, with D hard to call. V shed 4 bases and J shed 6 bases, with 12 bases lying between them. Germline V CDR1 and CDR2: LGHNT, FRNRAP. This CDR3 is built from 13 residues. The CDR3 DNA is TGTGCTAGTGGTTCCCTCAGGTACTCTGAAGCTTTCTTT. Translated: CASGSLRYSEAFF.

The rearrangement uses TRBV12-3 or TRBV12-4 and TRBJ1-1; the D is unclear. The CDR3 loop spans 11 amino acids. V was cut by 5 bases and J by 8 bases, with 9 bases left in between. DNA of the CDR3: TGTGCCAGCAGTCGAACTTGGGAAGCTTTCTTT. Its protein is CASSRTWEAFF.